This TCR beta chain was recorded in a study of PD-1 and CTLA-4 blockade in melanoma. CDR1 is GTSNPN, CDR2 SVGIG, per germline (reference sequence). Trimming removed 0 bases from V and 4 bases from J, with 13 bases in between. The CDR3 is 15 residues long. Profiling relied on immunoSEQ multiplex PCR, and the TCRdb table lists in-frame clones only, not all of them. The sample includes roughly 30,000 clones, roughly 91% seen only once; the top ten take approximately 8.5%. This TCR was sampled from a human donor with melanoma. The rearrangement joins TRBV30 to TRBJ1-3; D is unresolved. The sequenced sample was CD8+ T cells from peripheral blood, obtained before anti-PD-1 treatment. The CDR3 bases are TGTGCCTGGAGTGTAGGGAGCGGGTGGGGAAACACCATATATTTT. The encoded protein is CAWSVGSGWGNTIYF.